Listed below are T cell receptor beta chains from one sample, sequenced in a study of blood T cells in healthy people across ages. MiXCR, applied by TCRdb to the 5' RACE reads, yields one record per CDR3 protein. The table has about 650,000 distinct CDR3 sequences, approximately 30% seen once. The sequencing sample was made of blood. These receptors all come from a woman older than 75 in good health. Each CDR3 is given with its conserved first and last residue. A D gene is named only where the DNA matches it firmly. Expanded clones are given a class, and other clones once, few, many or no size at all.

clone size	V gene	J gene	D gene	CDR3 DNA	CDR3 protein
-	TRBV20-1	TRBJ1-1	-	TGCAGTGCTAGAGATCGCGATATGGGAGGGGCTTTCTTT	CSARDRDMGGAFF
many	TRBV12-3/TRBV12-4	TRBJ1-6	TRBD1	TGTGCAAGTCTCCCTAGCGGACAGGGAACTTCACCCCTCCACTTT	CASLPSGQGTSPLHF
-	TRBV27	TRBJ2-7	TRBD1	TGTGCCAGTGCCCCGGGACAGGGGGTTCAGTGGGCCTACGAGCAGTACTTC	CASAPGQGVQWAYEQYF
many	TRBV6-1	TRBJ2-5	-	TGTGCCAGCAGTGAATACAGCCAGTACTTC	CASSEYSQYF
-	TRBV30	TRBJ2-5	TRBD1	TGTGCCTGCGGGACAGGGGGCGCGAAGACCCAGTACTTC	CACGTGGAKTQYF
-	TRBV20-1	TRBJ1-6	TRBD1	TGCAGTGCGGGGGTGGACAGGGTTTTTGCACCCCTCCACTTT	CSAGVDRVFAPLHF
many	TRBV7-2	TRBJ2-7	-	TGTGCCAGCAGCGCCGACAGGCGGACCTACGAGCAGTACTTC	CASSADRRTYEQYF
many	TRBV20-1	TRBJ1-2	-	TGCAGTGCTAGAGATAATATAGGGCGGGGACCTAACTATGGCTACACCTTC	CSARDNIGRGPNYGYTF
many	TRBV6-1	TRBJ1-5	-	TGTGCCAGCAGTGAAGCGGGGGGGAGCAATCAGCCCCAGCATTTT	CASSEAGGSNQPQHF
many	TRBV20-1	TRBJ2-7	TRBD2	TGCAGTGCTATCCCGATTCACCCGGGGGGTTTTAGGGGCCCTAACTCCTACGAGCAGTACTTC	CSAIPIHPGGFRGPNSYEQYF
-	TRBV7-2	TRBJ2-1	TRBD2	TGTGCCAGCAGCTTAGGGGGCGGGAGGCACTACAATGAGCAGTTCTTC	CASSLGGGRHYNEQFF
-	TRBV20-1	TRBJ1-1	TRBD1	TGCAGTGCCTATTTTGGACAGGGGGACACTGAAGCTTTCTTT	CSAYFGQGDTEAFF
many	TRBV20-1	TRBJ2-5	TRBD2	TGCAGTGCGGAGAGCCAGCGGGGGGGCCGAGAGACCCAGTACTTC	CSAESQRGGRETQYF
many	TRBV27	TRBJ2-5	-	TGTGCCAGCAGCTATTTCGTGGGGGGCCAAGAGACCCAGTACTTC	CASSYFVGGQETQYF
many	TRBV3-1	TRBJ2-7	-	TGTGCCAGCAGTCTTGGACGGATGAGCTCCTACGAGCAGTACTTC	CASSLGRMSSYEQYF
many	TRBV28	TRBJ2-7	-	TGTGCCAGCAGCTTTACAGGGAACCCCGCCTACGAGCAGTACTTC	CASSFTGNPAYEQYF
-	TRBV5-1	TRBJ2-7	TRBD2	TGCGCCAGCAGCTCGGGACTAGCGGGGGGGAATGAGCAGTACTTC	CASSSGLAGGNEQYF
-	TRBV7-2	TRBJ1-5	TRBD1	TGTGCCAGCAGCCCCGGGTCGGCAGGAGGGGGCAATCAGTCCCAGCATTTT	CASSPGSAGGGNQSQHF
many	TRBV20-1	TRBJ2-5	TRBD2	TGCAGTGCTAGCGGGGGGGCTTTCCAAGAGACCCAGTACTTC	CSASGGAFQETQYF
once	TRBV3-1	TRBJ1-5	-	TGTGCCAGCAGCCAGAGTGGGTTTAGGAGCAATCAGCCCCAGCATTTT	CASSQSGFRSNQPQHF
-	TRBV18	TRBJ1-4	-	TGTGCCAGCTCACGGGAGGACGGGGAAAAACTGTTTTTT	CASSREDGEKLFF
-	TRBV13	TRBJ2-2	-	TGTGCCAGCACCCCAAGTCGGGAAACCGGGGAGCTGTTTTTT	CASTPSRETGELFF
-	TRBV28	TRBJ2-5	-	TGTGCCAGCAGCTTCATCACCATCAAGCAGTACTTC	CASSFITIKQYF
-	TRBV6-1	TRBJ2-2	-	TGTGCCAGCAGTGCCCGGGCCGGGGAGCTGTTTTTT	CASSARAGELFF
-	TRBV7-2	TRBJ2-5	TRBD2	TGTGGACTAGCGGGGGGGCCGGGAGAGACCCAGTACTTC	CGLAGGPGETQYF
-	TRBV30	TRBJ1-2	-	TGTGCCTGGACCCCCAGGACCTGGGGCTACACCTTC	CAWTPRTWGYTF